The 10 T cell receptor beta chains presented below share a single source sample, sequenced in a study of blood T cell repertoires in COVID-19. Measured with immunoSEQ multiplex PCR; TCRdb has only the in-frame clones, and not every one. There are approximately 100,000 clones in the sample; roughly 87% occur only once, and about 5.2% lies in the top ten. Sequenced input: peripheral blood. The source is an elderly woman with active COVID-19.

V and J are TRBV15 and TRBJ2-5; TRBD2 matches 9 bases. The CDR3 length is 15 residues. From germline, CDR1 is LNHNV and CDR2 YYDKDF (reference sequence). V gave up 5 bases and J gave up 5 bases; unmatched junction bases: 9. The CDR3 DNA sequence: TGTGCCACCAGCTCTAGACTAGCGGCCTTGGAGACCCAGTACTTC. Encoded protein: CATSSRLAALETQYF.

The chain carries TRBV19 and TRBJ1-1, with TRBD1 matching over 12 bases. V was clipped by 3 bases and J by 4 bases; unmatched bases: 6. This CDR3 has 16 residues. Germline V gene lookup returns CDR1 LNHDA and CDR2 SQIVND (reference sequence). The CDR3 DNA sequence: TGTGCCAGTAGTATCGGGACAGGGGGCGCCGGCACTGAAGCTTTCTTT. Protein sequence: CASSIGTGGAGTEAFF.

This chain uses TRBV3-1 (or the pseudogene TRBV3-2) with TRBJ1-3, with TRBD1 matching 9 bases. The CDR3 is 18 amino acids. J was trimmed by 1 base and V by 5 bases; bases with no gene match: 12. Looked up from germline, CDR1 is LGHDT and CDR2 is YNNKEL (reference sequence). DNA for the CDR3: TGTGCCAGCAGCAGAGCCGGGACAGGGATAGGTTCTGGAAACACCATATATTTT. It encodes CASSRAGTGIGSGNTIYF.

The chain combines TRBV3-1 (or the pseudogene TRBV3-2) with TRBJ1-1; D unclear. Between the trimmed V and J ends, which lost 4 bases and 4 bases, there was a span of 16 bases. The CDR3 has 15 residues. Germline CDR1 reads LGHDT; CDR2 reads YNNKEL (reference sequence). DNA of the CDR3: TGTGCCAGCAGCCTTGCAGGACTGATTGGCACTGAAGCTTTCTTT. Its translation is CASSLAGLIGTEAFF.

V usage is TRBV5-6 and J usage is TRBJ2-5; 8 positions agree with TRBD2. Germline CDR1 SGHDT, CDR2 YYEEEE. V dropped 5 bases and J dropped 4; count of bases not matched to a gene: 10. The CDR3 extends over 15 amino acids. The CDR3 protein is CASRPTYGGGETQYF. The CDR3 nucleotides read TGTGCCAGCAGGCCTACCTACGGGGGGGGAGAGACCCAGTACTTC.

This clone was seen a few times. The chain joins TRBV6-2 or TRBV6-3 to TRBJ2-7; 7 bases match TRBD2. V trimming: 4 bases; J trimming: 1 base; junction bases outside the gene matches: 13. This CDR3 is built from 17 residues. Per germline, CDR1 MNHEY and CDR2 SVGEGT. Written as DNA, the CDR3 is TGTGCCAGCAGTTCCCGCCCGCACGCGGGAGCATCCTACGAGCAGTACTTC. Translation gives CASSSRPHAGASYEQYF.

In DNA, the CDR3 is TGTGCCAGCAGCCAAGGACAGACTTACAATGAGCAGTTCTTC. This gives the protein CASSQGQTYNEQFF. This rearrangement joins TRBV14 to TRBJ2-1; perhaps TRBD1 as D (5 bases). Germline assignment: CDR1 SGHDN and CDR2 FVKESK. V was trimmed by 1 base and J by 4 bases, leaving 8 bases between them. The CDR3 is 14 residues long.

The genes are TRBV29-1 and TRBJ1-1; D uncertain. CDR3 length equals 12 residues. V was trimmed by 4 bases and J by 2 bases, leaving 8 bases between them. CDR1 is SQVTM and CDR2 is ANQGSEA in the germline V gene. CDR3 amino acids: CSVGSPNTEAFF. CDR3 DNA: TGCAGCGTTGGTAGCCCTAACACTGAAGCTTTCTTT.

The chain recombines TRBV9 with TRBJ1-1, with 7 nucleotides matching TRBD1. Germline CDR1 SGDLS, CDR2 YYNGEE. This CDR3 is built from 12 residues. V lost 0 bases and J lost 8; bases outside the gene matches: 1. CDR3 amino acids: CASSVDRGEAFF. CDR3 coding DNA: TGTGCCAGCAGCGTAGACAGGGGAGAAGCTTTCTTT.

V is TRBV19 and J is TRBJ2-7, with 7 bases aligning to TRBD1. CDR1 and CDR2 from the germline V gene are LNHDA and SQIVND (reference sequence). The junction had 14 bases not matched to a gene; V was cut back by 4 bases and J by 5 bases. The CDR3 has 16 residues. CDR3 residues: CASSTRKGALGNEQYF. The CDR3 DNA sequence: TGTGCCAGTAGTACGCGAAAGGGGGCCTTGGGGAACGAGCAGTACTTC.